This is a list of T cell receptor beta chains from one sample in a study of vaccination and CD4 T cells after COVID-19. Which antigens these TCRs recognize remains unknown. TCRdb re-called the PCR reads through MiXCR, storing one row per CDR3 protein. The data hold about 18,000 distinct CDR3 sequences, with around two fifths observed a single time. This sample comprised CD4+ T cells from blood, cultured in vitro, obtained after SARS-CoV-2 vaccination. These receptors were taken from a human donor who had recovered from COVID-19. Both conserved end residues are part of each CDR3. The D gene is left open where the match is weak.

J gene | V gene | D gene | CDR3 protein
TRBJ1-1 | TRBV20-1 | NA | CSARAPQGEAFF
TRBJ2-7 | TRBV7-9 | TRBD1 | CASSLPTGDTEQYF
TRBJ2-1 | TRBV25-1 | NA | CASSDGPSYSEQFF
TRBJ1-2 | TRBV6-2/TRBV6-3 | NA | CASLAALTNYGYTF
TRBJ2-5 | TRBV6-2/TRBV6-3 | NA | CASSYYGPSGQETQYF
TRBJ1-1 | TRBV27 | TRBD1 | CASSSRQGNTEAFF
TRBJ2-1 | TRBV7-2 | NA | CASSLGGGAVYNEQFF
TRBJ2-7 | TRBV27 | TRBD2 | CASTTSGKVGEQYF
TRBJ1-2 | TRBV4-1 | NA | CASSQGFVGGSNYGYTF
TRBJ1-2 | TRBV20-1 | NA | CSAQNRDRDYGYTF
TRBJ2-1 | TRBV29-1 | TRBD2 | CSAGTSGSRNEQFF
TRBJ1-1 | TRBV25-1 | NA | CATKQGVNTEAFF
TRBJ1-2 | TRBV4-3 | TRBD1 | CASSRGRGSYGYTF
TRBJ1-2 | TRBV28 | NA | CASSSASTDSYGYTF
TRBJ1-2 | TRBV6-5 | NA | CASSLGGNLGYTF
TRBJ1-2 | TRBV29-1 | NA | CSVEDGYGYTF
TRBJ1-2 | TRBV20-1 | NA | CSASGVQGYGYTF
TRBJ1-1 | TRBV12-3/TRBV12-4 | NA | CASSLVQGRTEAFF
TRBJ2-7 | TRBV29-1 | NA | CSVEEITASGFYEQYF
TRBJ2-3 | TRBV7-3 | NA | CASSPGPVPDTQYF
TRBJ2-2 | TRBV7-9 | NA | CASSLASNTGELFF
TRBJ2-2 | TRBV20-1 | NA | CSAYWTARSGELFF
TRBJ2-5 | TRBV5-4 | NA | CASRADPGSQETQYF
TRBJ2-4 | TRBV6-2/TRBV6-3 | TRBD1 | CASSYSTGTGVAKNIQYF
TRBJ1-1 | TRBV20-1 | NA | CSASYGVDTEAFF
TRBJ2-4 | TRBV28 | TRBD1 | CASSFTGGRNIQYF
TRBJ2-5 | TRBV7-9 | NA | CASSLVAGQVTQETQYF
TRBJ1-1 | TRBV5-1 | TRBD1 | CASSSGQGAEAFF
TRBJ1-1 | TRBV7-3 | TRBD1 | CASSQGAGGTEAFF
TRBJ2-1 | TRBV7-9 | NA | CASSLVSNEQFF
TRBJ1-1 | TRBV20-1 | NA | CSARARDFEAFF
TRBJ1-1 | TRBV7-9 | NA | CASSQAFRGTEAFF
TRBJ2-7 | TRBV6-2/TRBV6-3 | NA | CASSYSGGPTGREQYF
TRBJ1-6 | TRBV2 | TRBD1 | CASSGPRQGHNSPLHF
TRBJ1-1 | TRBV19 | TRBD1 | CASRSSRTGTPNTEAFF
TRBJ1-6 | TRBV27 | NA | CASSLAGSHSPLHF
TRBJ1-2 | TRBV20-1 | NA | CSGGQWAVDYGYTF
TRBJ1-5 | TRBV6-2/TRBV6-3 | TRBD1 | CASSYSAGTGGDQGQPQHF
TRBJ1-5 | TRBV28 | TRBD1 | CASSRTGGYSNQPQHF
TRBJ2-6 | TRBV5-4 | NA | CASSLAREPANVLTF